This T cell receptor beta chain derives from a study of blood T cell repertoires in COVID-19. Study-level information: The study drew acute and convalescent COVID-19 samples from the United States, Italy and Spain. Sources were T cells, B-cell-depleted T cells, or PBMCs; the material itself was cDNA or gDNA.

This CDR3 is 15 amino acids long. The V gene's germline CDR1 is SGHRS and CDR2 YFSETQ. After removal of 4 bases from V and 7 bases from J, the junction contained 8 bases not matched to a gene. Authors' data handling: Reference gene primer amplification gave nucleated cell count estimates. Clones were sequenced by immunoSEQ multiplex PCR, and TCRdb holds only the in-frame ones, with some missing. For V, J and clone size, that table is used; D and trimming come from the DNA. The sample consists of roughly 96,000 clones, 82% of them appearing once. The sequence derives from a man older than 75 with acute or convalescent COVID-19. The sample was peripheral blood. This chain joins TRBV5-1 and TRBJ2-1, with TRBD2 matching 10 bases. CDR3 nucleotides: TGCGCCAGCAGCCCTGAGGGACTAGCGCAAAATGAGCAGTTCTTC. Encoded protein: CASSPEGLAQNEQFF.